Listed here are 8 T cell receptor beta chains from one sample, sequenced in a study of neoadjuvant anti-PD-1 for oral cavity cancer. Method: immunoSEQ multiplex PCR; TCRdb's copy keeps in-frame clones and lacks some. The data hold approximately 13,000 clones, with approximately 74% observed a single time. The time point: after neoadjuvant nivolumab, at surgical resection. Sequences were derived from PBMCs, sampled after nivolumab (anti-PD-1) treatment. The receptor source for this set is a person between 40 and 85 years old with oral cavity squamous cell carcinoma.

Comments on this clone: Sequence at one end of the junction differs from germline and may be a read error. Other DNA sequences in this specimen translate into the identical CDR3. V gene TRBV7-7 combines with J gene TRBJ2-5; the match to TRBD1 covers 7 bases. The CDR3 consists of 13 residues. CDR1 is SSHAT and CDR2 is FNYEAQ in the germline V gene (reference sequence). CDR3 DNA sequence: TGTGCTAGCAGCCGACAGGGAAGCGAGACCCAGTACTTC. Protein sequence: CASSRQGSETQYF.

The rearrangement joins TRBV7-2 to TRBJ2-2, with no clear D. This CDR3 region has 13 residues. Trimming removed 0 bases at V and 5 bases at J, with 4 bases between. The germline CDR1 and CDR2 sequences are SGHTA and FQGNSA. The CDR3 is CASSLASTGELFF. In DNA form, the CDR3 reads TGTGCCAGCAGCTTAGCTAGTACCGGGGAGCTGTTTTTT.

This clone was detected only a few times. J is TRBJ2-5 and V is TRBV5-4, with 7 bases aligning to TRBD1. In germline, CDR1 is SGHNT, CDR2 YYREEE (reference sequence). V was clipped by 3 bases and J by 5 bases; unmatched bases: 7. This CDR3 is 14 amino acids long. The CDR3 sequence is CASSSPTGLETQYF. The CDR3 nucleotides read TGTGCCAGCAGCTCCCCGACAGGGTTGGAGACCCAGTACTTC.

The rearrangement joins TRBV5-8 to TRBJ2-4, with 9 bases identical to TRBD2. This CDR3 is 17 amino acids long. Trimming cost V 0 bases and J 7 bases; bases outside gene matches: 11. CDR1 is SGHTS and CDR2 is YDEGEE in the germline V gene. CDR3 in DNA: TGTGCCAGCAGCTTGGGTTCTAGCGGGATGGCGGAGAACATTCAGTACTTC. Translation: CASSLGSSGMAENIQYF.

The V call is TRBV2, the J call TRBJ2-7; 8 nucleotides align to TRBD1. Germline CDR1 and CDR2: SNHLY and FYNNEI. The CDR3 totals 11 residues. J lost 6 bases, V lost 7 bases, and 2 bases had no gene match. The CDR3 spells CASNRGAEQYF. The CDR3 nucleotides read TGTGCCAGCAACAGGGGGGCCGAGCAGTACTTC.

CDR3 region: CASSLGRGPGNTGELFF. In nucleotides, the CDR3 is TGCGCCAGCAGCTTGGGAAGAGGGCCCGGGAACACCGGGGAGCTGTTTTTT. V usage is TRBV5-1 and J usage is TRBJ2-2; perhaps TRBD2 as D (5 bases). CDR1 is SGHRS and CDR2 is YFSETQ in the germline V gene. The CDR3 totals 17 residues. V was cut by 0 bases and J by 1 base, with 13 bases left in between.

The gene calls are TRBV6-1 and TRBJ1-2; unclear D gene. V was cut by 1 base and J by 3 bases, with 6 bases left in between. The CDR3 spans 13 residues. Per germline, CDR1 MNHNS and CDR2 SASEGT. The chain's CDR3 is CASSEVGYYGYTF. The CDR3 DNA reads as TGTGCCAGCAGTGAAGTTGGGTACTATGGCTACACCTTC.

The V and J genes are TRBV29-1 and TRBJ2-1; 9 nucleotides match TRBD2. J lost 2 bases, V lost 4 bases, and 6 bases had no gene match. Germline V gives CDR1 SQVTM, CDR2 ANQGSEA. This CDR3 has 15 residues. This chain's CDR3 is CSVGVLAGAYNEQFF. Written as DNA, the CDR3 is TGCAGCGTTGGTGTCTTAGCGGGAGCCTACAATGAGCAGTTCTTC.